These 29 T cell receptor beta chains share one sample of origin, sequenced in a study of vaccination and CD4 T cells after COVID-19 (dated by TCRdb to between 2021 and 2024). The method was PCR. The run used an Illumina iSeq 100. TCR sequencing of DNA from cultured CD4+ T cells used the Oncomine TCR Beta short-read assay at the Johns Hopkins FTIC core. The raw public reads went through TCRdb reprocessing: fastp at Q25, MiXCR clone calling, in-frame beta chains kept. Each CDR3 protein appears once, grouped with its most common genes and DNA. Present in this sample are about 11,000 distinct CDR3 sequences, 70% to 75% of which were seen just once. The top ten constitute more than 9.5% of the sample. These receptors lack a known antigen. The treatment or condition label, as the study defines it: approximately 10-day PBMC culture with coronavirus spike peptide pools or control peptides (ViraFEST assay).

The sequenced sample consisted of CD4+ T cells from blood, cultured in vitro. The receptors derive from a human donor who had recovered from COVID-19.

The DNA for the CDR3 is TGCAGTGCTAGGGATCCCAACGGGGGGCATAATTCACCCCTCCACTTT. It encodes CSARDPNGGHNSPLHF. The chain has TRBV20-1 and TRBJ1-6; a possible D gene is TRBD1 (6 bases). This CDR3 is built from 16 residues. Germline assignment: CDR1 DFQATT and CDR2 SNEGSKA (reference sequence). Trimming shortened V by 3 bases and J by 5 bases, and 17 bases separated the two germline ends.

The chain couples TRBV6-5 to TRBJ2-1; D perhaps matches TRBD2 (5 bases). The V and J ends lost 3 bases and 3 bases respectively, with 9 bases between them. The CDR3 consists of 14 residues. The V gene's germline CDR1 is MNHEY and CDR2 SVGAGI. The CDR3 loop is CASSYRRGYNEQFF. The DNA for the CDR3 is TGTGCCAGCAGTTATCGTCGGGGCTACAATGAGCAGTTCTTC.

The chain employs TRBV6-5 and TRBJ1-1; D not resolved. The germline V gene encodes CDR1 MNHEY and CDR2 SVGAGI. The CDR3 is made up of 12 amino acids. V lost 4 bases to trimming and J lost 6 bases, with 9 bases between them. The CDR3 coding sequence is TGTGCCAGCAGTTCCACAACAGCTGAAGCTTTCTTT. Its translation: CASSSTTAEAFF.

By frequency in the sample, this clonotype is medium-sized. The rearrangement joins TRBV7-2 to TRBJ2-7; the D gene is possibly TRBD2 (5 bases). Germline loops: CDR1 SGHTA, CDR2 FQGNSA. This CDR3 has 15 amino acids. Trimming took 1 base from V and 5 from J, leaving 15 bases between them. CDR3 residues: CASSLVSGSRNEQYF. The CDR3 region has the DNA TGTGCCAGCAGCTTAGTAAGTGGGAGTCGGAACGAGCAGTACTTC.

This clonotype came up once. The CDR3 coding sequence is TGCAGTGCCGCATCAAGTAGCGGGACCCTCTCCTACGAGCAGTACTTC. Its translation: CSAASSSGTLSYEQYF. V gene TRBV20-1 combines with J gene TRBJ2-7, with 8 bases matching TRBD2. After removal of 6 bases from V and 0 bases from J, the junction contained 13 bases not matched to a gene. CDR1 is DFQATT and CDR2 is SNEGSKA in the germline V gene (reference sequence). CDR3 length: 16 amino acids.

The chain employs TRBV28 and TRBJ1-5; maybe TRBD1 (6 bases). Germline CDR1 reads MDHEN; CDR2 reads SYDVKM. The CDR3 consists of 15 residues. V lost 7 bases and J lost 2, with 15 bases in between. The CDR3 here is CASNPTGARNQPQHF. CDR3 DNA sequence: TGTGCCAGCAATCCTACGGGGGCCCGCAATCAGCCCCAGCATTTT.

The chain uses TRBV7-2 and TRBJ1-5, with a tentative D call TRBD1 (5 bases). Germline CDR1 SGHTA, CDR2 FQGNSA. The V end was cut by 4 bases, the J end by 2 bases, with 12 bases between. This CDR3 spans 15 amino acids. CDR3 nucleotides: TGTGCCAGCAGCTCAATATGGGGGGGCAATCAGCCCCAGCATTTT. Translating it yields CASSSIWGGNQPQHF. Full variable domain (remainder filled in from reference TRBV7-2 and TRBJ1-5): GAGVSQSPSNKVTEKGKDVELRCDPISGHTALYWYRQSLGQGLEFLIYFQGNSAPDKSGLPSDRFSAERTGGSVSTLTIQRTQQEDSAVYLCASSSIWGGNQPQHFGDGTRLSIL.

V is TRBV7-2 and J is TRBJ1-1; no definite D call. The CDR3 runs to 14 residues. The germline V gene has CDR1 SGHTA and CDR2 FQGNSA. V gave up 5 bases and J gave up 11 bases, with 21 bases separating them. The CDR3 region has the DNA TGTGCCAGCAGCACCAATCAGGACCGCCGGGAGGCTTTCTTT. Its translation: CASSTNQDRREAFF. The whole variable domain, filled in from reference TRBV7-2 and TRBJ1-1, reads GAGVSQSPSNKVTEKGKDVELRCDPISGHTALYWYRQSLGQGLEFLIYFQGNSAPDKSGLPSDRFSAERTGGSVSTLTIQRTQQEDSAVYLCASSTNQDRREAFFGQGTRLTVV.

The CDR3 protein is CASRQGNRETQYF. The CDR3 bases are TGTGCCAGCAGACAGGGGAATCGTGAGACCCAGTACTTC. The V call is TRBV19, the J call TRBJ2-5; 8 bases map to TRBD1. V shed 9 bases, J shed 5 bases, and the junction held 8 bases outside the gene matches. Germline CDR1 reads LNHDA; CDR2 reads SQIVND (reference sequence). The CDR3 contains 13 residues.

This clonotype was counted a few times. The rearrangement links TRBV7-9 to TRBJ1-1, with TRBD1 matching 7 bases. The CDR3 is made up of 16 amino acids. The J segment lost 1 base and the V segment lost 3 bases, leaving 8 bases of the junction unmatched. CDR1 SEHNR and CDR2 FQNEAQ come from the germline V gene (reference sequence). The CDR3 DNA follows: TGTGCCAGCAGCTTTTCCCCCGGGACAGCGAACACTGAAGCTTTCTTT. This encodes CASSFSPGTANTEAFF.

The V and J genes are TRBV15 and TRBJ2-7, with D unclear. The CDR3 is made up of 11 amino acids. V was clipped by 4 bases and J by 6 bases, with 7 bases between them. Germline values: CDR1 LNHNV, CDR2 YYDKDF (reference sequence). For the CDR3, the DNA is TGTGCCACCAGCAACCATGTCGAGCAGTACTTC. Protein: CATSNHVEQYF.

The rearrangement joins TRBV7-9 to TRBJ1-1; D remains ambiguous. Trimming pared 5 bases from V and 0 bases from J, leaving 7 bases between. The CDR3 loop spans 13 amino acids. Germline V gene data show CDR1 as SEHNR and CDR2 as FQNEAQ (reference sequence). The CDR3 spells CASSRNMNTEAFF. The CDR3 nucleotides are TGTGCCAGCAGCCGCAACATGAACACTGAAGCTTTCTTT.

This chain connects TRBV7-9 to TRBJ1-1, with D unclear. Between the trimmed V and J ends, which lost 0 bases and 1 base, there was a span of 3 bases. CDR3 length equals 13 residues. From germline, CDR1 is SEHNR and CDR2 FQNEAQ (reference sequence). This chain's CDR3 is CASSLAGNTEAFF. DNA of the CDR3: TGTGCCAGCAGCTTAGCTGGGAACACTGAAGCTTTCTTT.

The J gene is TRBJ1-5, the V gene TRBV28; D is ambiguous. This CDR3 spans 12 amino acids. The germline V and J ends were trimmed by 6 bases and 7 bases, with 10 bases remaining between them. Germline CDR1 is MDHEN and CDR2 is SYDVKM. DNA for the CDR3: TGTGCCAGCAGAATGGGGTTCCAGCCCCAGCATTTT. Translation: CASRMGFQPQHF.

The chain combines TRBV29-1 with TRBJ1-2, with D possibly being TRBD1 (6 bases). This CDR3 has 15 residues. Per germline, CDR1 SQVTM and CDR2 ANQGSEA. V was pared by 4 bases and J by 4 bases, with 19 bases between. CDR3: CSVGGQGSYSYGYTF. In DNA form, the CDR3 reads TGCAGCGTTGGAGGGCAGGGGTCTTACTCCTATGGCTACACCTTC.

The chain links TRBV10-3 to TRBJ2-5; D could derive from TRBD1 or TRBD2 (5 bases each). Germline CDR1 is ENHRY and CDR2 is SYGVKD. The CDR3 covers 16 residues. V lost 3 bases to trimming and J lost 4 bases, with 18 bases between them. The DNA of the CDR3 is TGTGCCATCAGTGAAGGGGCGGGCCGCCTTCGAGAGACCCAGTACTTC. Its translation: CAISEGAGRLRETQYF.

The V and J genes are TRBV11-2 and TRBJ1-2; 7 nucleotides align to TRBD1. V lost 2 bases to trimming and J lost 9 bases; unmatched junction nucleotides: 12. CDR3 length: 15 amino acids. Germline CDR1 reads SGHAT; CDR2 reads FQNNGV. CDR3 DNA: TGTGCCAGCAGCTTACTACAGGGGCCGCGTTCCAGCTACACCTTC. It is translated as CASSLLQGPRSSYTF.

This clonotype has a handful of counts. The chain joins TRBV11-2 to TRBJ2-7; TRBD2 is a possible D gene (6 bases). CDR3 length: 16 amino acids. Trimming took off 1 base at V and 1 base at J, with 14 bases between the two ends. Germline V CDR1 and CDR2: SGHAT, FQNNGV. CDR3 DNA: TGTGCCAGCAGCTTAGGACCGGGAGTGACATCCTACGAGCAGTACTTC. Translated: CASSLGPGVTSYEQYF.

The chain joins TRBV6-1 to TRBJ1-1, with a tentative D call TRBD1 (5 bases). This CDR3 is 13 amino acids long. The V end was cut by 6 bases, the J end by 3 bases, with 11 bases between. Germline assignment: CDR1 MNHNS and CDR2 SASEGT. The CDR3 region has the DNA TGTGCCAGCAGACGTTGGGGGGACACTGAAGCTTTCTTT. This translates into CASRRWGDTEAFF.

This clonotype came up a few times. The chain joins TRBV4-1 to TRBJ2-5, with TRBD1 identical over 10 bases. CDR3 length equals 18 residues. J gave up 3 bases and V 4 bases, and 14 bases lay outside the gene matches. Germline V CDR1 and CDR2: MGHRA, YSYEKL. This CDR3 reads CASSPRPGTGDGEETQYF. In DNA form, the CDR3 reads TGCGCCAGCAGCCCCCGTCCCGGGACAGGGGATGGGGAAGAGACCCAGTACTTC.

This rearrangement joins TRBV6-1 to TRBJ2-7, with D possibly TRBD1 on 6 matching bases. Trimming removed 2 bases at V and 2 bases at J, with 19 bases between. This CDR3 comprises 17 residues. Looked up from germline, CDR1 is MNHNS and CDR2 is SASEGT. The CDR3 DNA follows: TGTGCCAGCAGTGAAAATCTTCTCGGGACAAACACCTACGAGCAGTACTTC. Translated, it gives CASSENLLGTNTYEQYF.

By proportion, this clonotype is medium-sized (0.01 to 0.1%). The chain is built from TRBV7-2 and TRBJ1-5; D not resolved. The CDR3 is 15 residues long. V lost 1 base and J lost 6, with 13 bases in between. Germline CDR1 SGHTA, CDR2 FQGNSA. The CDR3 protein is CASSLVRSPGQPQHF. CDR3 DNA: TGTGCCAGCAGCTTAGTGCGCTCTCCCGGTCAGCCCCAGCATTTT.

The J gene is TRBJ2-7, the V gene TRBV19, with 12 bases aligning to TRBD2. The J segment lost 5 bases and the V segment lost 5 bases, leaving 4 bases of the junction unmatched. Germline V gene sequence: CDR1 LNHDA, CDR2 SQIVND (reference sequence). CDR3 length: 14 residues. The CDR3 protein is CASSLRTSGNEQYF. Written as DNA, the CDR3 is TGTGCCAGTAGTCTAAGGACTAGCGGGAACGAGCAGTACTTC.

This chain uses TRBV20-1 with TRBJ2-5; D gene uncertain. The V end lost 3 bases, the J end lost 1 base, and 18 bases lay between the germline ends. CDR3 size: 16 residues. Germline-derived CDR1 and CDR2 are DFQATT and SNEGSKA (reference sequence). The CDR3 loop reads CSARGSEAAVQETQYF. CDR3 nucleotide sequence: TGCAGTGCTAGGGGCTCAGAGGCGGCGGTCCAAGAGACCCAGTACTTC.

The chain uses TRBV7-2 and TRBJ1-2; D is undetermined. The CDR3 contains 13 residues. The V end lost 8 bases, the J end lost 6 bases, and 16 bases lay between the germline ends. Looked up from germline, CDR1 is SGHTA and CDR2 is FQGNSA. The CDR3 DNA is TGTGCCAGCCGGTGGGTGGGAGGGAATGGCTACACCTTC. Residues: CASRWVGGNGYTF.

The rearrangement uses TRBV28 and TRBJ1-5; D remains unclear. The CDR3 is 13 residues long. The germline V and J ends were trimmed by 6 bases and 1 base, with 7 bases remaining between them. Germline assignment: CDR1 MDHEN and CDR2 SYDVKM. The CDR3 reads CASRPQSNQPQHF. For the CDR3, the DNA is TGTGCCAGCAGACCCCAGAGCAATCAGCCCCAGCATTTT.

DNA of the CDR3: TGTGCCAGCAAAAACCAGGGGGGTATGTCACCCCTCCACTTT. Amino acid sequence: CASKNQGGMSPLHF. The V gene is TRBV28, the J gene TRBJ1-6; the match to TRBD1 covers 7 bases. V was clipped by 7 bases and J by 10 bases; unmatched bases: 10. The germline V gene has CDR1 MDHEN and CDR2 SYDVKM. The CDR3 contains 14 residues.

This clonotype appeared once. The chain is built from TRBV6-2 or TRBV6-3 and TRBJ2-7; the match to TRBD2 covers 8 bases. After removal of 9 bases from V and 3 bases from J, the junction contained 13 bases not matched to a gene. This CDR3 has 15 residues. Germline V gene data show CDR1 as MNHEY and CDR2 as SVGEGT. The CDR3 DNA sequence: TGTGCCAGTTCACCTATTAGCGGGATAATCTACGAGCAGTACTTC. It yields the protein CASSPISGIIYEQYF.

This clonotype was observed a handful of times. The rearrangement joins TRBV20-1 to TRBJ1-5; TRBD1 aligns across 12 bases. Germline V gene sequence: CDR1 DFQATT, CDR2 SNEGSKA (reference sequence). The CDR3 totals 15 residues. The ends lost 5 bases at V and 7 bases at J; junction bases unmatched: 9. The CDR3 loop reads CSAGRGQGARQPQHF. The DNA for the CDR3 is TGCAGTGCTGGCCGGGGACAGGGGGCTCGACAGCCCCAGCATTTT.